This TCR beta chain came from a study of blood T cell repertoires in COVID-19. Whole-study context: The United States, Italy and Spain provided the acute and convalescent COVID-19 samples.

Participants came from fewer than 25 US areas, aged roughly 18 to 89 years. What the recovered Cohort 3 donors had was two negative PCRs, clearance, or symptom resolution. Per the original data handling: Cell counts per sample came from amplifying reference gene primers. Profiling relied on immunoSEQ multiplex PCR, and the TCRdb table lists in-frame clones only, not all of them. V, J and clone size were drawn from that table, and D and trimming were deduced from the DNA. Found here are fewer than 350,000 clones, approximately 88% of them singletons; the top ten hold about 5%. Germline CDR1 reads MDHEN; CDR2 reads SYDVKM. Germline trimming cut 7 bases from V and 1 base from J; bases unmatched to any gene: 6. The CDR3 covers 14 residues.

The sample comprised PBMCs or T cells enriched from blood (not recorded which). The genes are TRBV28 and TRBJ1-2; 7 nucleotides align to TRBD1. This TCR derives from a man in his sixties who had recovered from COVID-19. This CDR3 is CASIPGTVNYGYTF. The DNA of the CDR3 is TGTGCCAGCATCCCTGGGACAGTTAACTATGGCTACACCTTC.